Presented here are 20 T cell receptor beta chains from one specimen sequenced in a study of blood T cell repertoires in COVID-19. Clones were sequenced by immunoSEQ multiplex PCR, and TCRdb holds only the in-frame ones, with some missing. This table holds about 27,000 clones, approximately 90% found once. The sequenced sample was peripheral blood. These receptors all come from a human donor in a cohort sampled during active COVID-19.

The rearrangement uses TRBV7-2 and TRBJ2-2; a weak D match, TRBD1 (5 bases). V lost 4 bases and J lost 0, with 12 bases in between. In germline, CDR1 is SGHTA, CDR2 FQGNSA. CDR3 length: 16 amino acids. The CDR3 DNA reads TGTGCCAGCAGCTCGGTGGCAGGGTCGAACACCGGGGAGCTGTTTTTT. It encodes CASSSVAGSNTGELFF.

The chain employs TRBV5-1 and TRBJ2-1; TRBD2 matches 8 bases. CDR1 and CDR2 (germline): SGHRS, YFSETQ. V lost 0 bases, J lost 3 bases, and 5 bases stayed unmatched. This CDR3 has 16 residues. CDR3 residues: CASSLDWAGGYNEQFF. CDR3 bases: TGCGCCAGCAGCTTGGACTGGGCGGGGGGCTACAATGAGCAGTTCTTC.

The chain couples TRBV6-6 to TRBJ2-7; the match to TRBD1 covers 10 bases. The V and J ends lost 6 bases and 5 bases, in that order; junction bases with no gene match: 7. This CDR3 is 14 amino acids long. CDR1 MNHNY and CDR2 SVGAGI come from the germline V gene (reference sequence). The CDR3 DNA is TGTGCCAGCAGGATGACAGGGGGCAATCACGAGCAGTACTTC. This translates into CASRMTGGNHEQYF.

The count of this clone is one. The chain uses TRBV5-4 and TRBJ1-4, with 8 bases lining up with TRBD1. V lost 3 bases, J lost 7 bases, and 11 bases stayed unmatched. The CDR3 runs to 16 residues. The germline gives CDR1 SGHNT, CDR2 YYREEE (reference sequence). The CDR3 nucleotides are TGTGCCAGCAGCTCCCAAGCAGGGGGCTCGAGTGAAAAACTGTTTTTT. This sequence encodes CASSSQAGGSSEKLFF. Variable domain in full (rest from reference TRBV5-4 and TRBJ1-4): ETGVTQSPTHLIKTRGQQVTLRCSSQSGHNTVSWYQQALGQGPQFIFQYYREEENGRGNFPPRFSGLQFPNYSSELNVNALELDDSALYLCASSSQAGGSSEKLFFGSGTQLSVL.

This chain joins TRBV7-3 and TRBJ2-7; the D gene is possibly TRBD1 (5 bases). There are 15 residues in the CDR3. The V end lost 5 bases, the J end lost 6 bases, and 20 bases lay between the germline ends. Germline CDR1 reads SGHTA; CDR2 reads FQGTGA. The CDR3 loop reads CASSPNGITQGEQYF. In nucleotides, the CDR3 is TGTGCCAGCAGCCCTAATGGGATAACCCAGGGCGAGCAGTACTTC. The variable domain in full, with the rest retrieved from reference TRBV7-3 and TRBJ2-7, is GAGVSQTPSNKVTEKGKYVELRCDPISGHTALYWYRQSLGQGPEFLIYFQGTGAADDSGLPNDRFFAVRPEGSVSTLKIQRTERGDSAVYLCASSPNGITQGEQYFGPGTRLTVT.

J is TRBJ2-1 and V is TRBV2, with D possibly matching TRBD2 (5 bases). The CDR3 has 14 residues. Trimming stripped 7 bases from V and 9 bases from J, with 19 bases between. Germline-derived CDR1 and CDR2 are SNHLY and FYNNEI. CDR3 sequence (DNA): TGTGCCAGCACTCCTCCGGGAAGATTCCGTGAGCAGTTCTTC. Its protein is CASTPPGRFREQFF.

The V gene is TRBV19, the J gene TRBJ1-4, with TRBD1 identical over 10 bases. The germline V gene encodes CDR1 LNHDA and CDR2 SQIVND (reference sequence). CDR3 length equals 16 residues. V trimming: 5 bases; J trimming: 2 bases; junction bases outside the gene matches: 5. The CDR3 coding sequence is TGTGCCAGTAGTGCCGGGACAGGGGTTACTAATGAAAAACTGTTTTTT. It is translated as CASSAGTGVTNEKLFF.

Here the CDR3 reads CASTTGHLREKLFF. The CDR3 nucleotides read TGTGCCAGTACTACGGGACACTTACGGGAAAAACTGTTTTTT. V gene TRBV19 combines with J gene TRBJ1-4, with D perhaps TRBD1 (6 bases). V lost 7 bases and J lost 8, with 17 bases in between. This CDR3 has 14 residues. Per the germline V gene, CDR1 is LNHDA and CDR2 is SQIVND (reference sequence).

This chain uses TRBV5-1 with TRBJ1-1; D gene unclear. CDR1 and CDR2 from the germline V gene are SGHRS and YFSETQ. The CDR3 runs to 14 residues. Trimming cost V 4 bases and J 3 bases, with 13 bases left between them. The CDR3 reads CASSPGRRDTEAFF. Written as DNA, the CDR3 is TGCGCCAGCAGCCCCGGAAGGAGAGACACTGAAGCTTTCTTT. The entire variable domain, with the rest obtained from reference TRBV5-1 and TRBJ1-1, is as follows: KAGVTQTPRYLIKTRGQQVTLSCSPISGHRSVSWYQQTPGQGLQFLFEYFSETQRNKGNFPGRFSGRQFSNSRSEMNVSTLELGDSALYLCASSPGRRDTEAFFGQGTRLTVV.

The CDR3 here is CASRTPGGALGEAFF. DNA of the CDR3: TGTGCCAGCAGGACTCCCGGGGGGGCGCTGGGTGAAGCTTTCTTT. The chain has TRBV5-4 and TRBJ1-1, with D possibly TRBD1 on 6 matching bases. Germline CDR1 SGHNT, CDR2 YYREEE (reference sequence). Trimming took 5 bases from V and 7 from J, leaving 21 bases between them. This CDR3 comprises 15 residues.

The rearrangement uses TRBV7-9 and TRBJ2-3; TRBD1 agrees at 7 bases. J lost 5 bases, V lost 5 bases, and 16 bases had no gene match. The CDR3 covers 17 residues. CDR1 and CDR2 from the germline V gene are SEHNR and FQNEAQ (reference sequence). The CDR3 here is CASSPATGYFGGDTQYF. CDR3 sequence (DNA): TGTGCCAGCAGCCCGGCGACAGGGTACTTTGGTGGAGATACGCAGTATTTT.

V gene TRBV11-2 combines with J gene TRBJ2-1, with 9 bases fitting TRBD1. Germline CDR1 and CDR2: SGHAT and FQNNGV. Trimming cost V 5 bases and J 6 bases; bases outside gene matches: 5. This CDR3 contains 14 residues. In DNA form, the CDR3 reads TGTGCCAGCAGCCGCGGGACAGGGAGCAATGAGCAGTTCTTC. This codes for CASSRGTGSNEQFF.

This sequence joins TRBV2 and TRBJ2-3, with D unclear. From germline, CDR1 is SNHLY and CDR2 FYNNEI. The V and J ends lost 3 bases and 1 base respectively, with 5 bases between them. The CDR3 runs 13 residues. CDR3 nucleotides: TGTGCCAGCAGTGACGGTGGCACAGATACGCAGTATTTT. Translation gives CASSDGGTDTQYF.

In this sample, this clone turned up once. Additional DNA sequences in this sample encode the identical CDR3. J is TRBJ1-3 and V is TRBV6-5, with no clear D. The CDR3 runs 12 residues. Per the germline V gene, CDR1 is MNHEY and CDR2 is SVGAGI. V was cut by 8 bases and J by 0 bases, with 5 bases left in between. In DNA, the CDR3 is TGTGCCAGCCTAAGCTCTGGAAACACCATATATTTT. Translated: CASLSSGNTIYF.

This clone was seen a single time. The chain combines TRBV27 with TRBJ1-5; 10 bases align to TRBD1. CDR3 length equals 15 residues. The V gene's germline CDR1 is MNHEY and CDR2 SMNVEV (reference sequence). V lost 0 bases to trimming and J lost 7 bases; unmatched junction nucleotides: 3. The CDR3 DNA reads as TGTGCCAGCAGTTTATCGACAGGGGGCGGCCAGCCCCAGCATTTT. Its translation is CASSLSTGGGQPQHF.

V gene TRBV10-2 combines with J gene TRBJ1-4, with D uncertain. V lost 4 bases, J lost 7 bases, and 10 bases lay in between. CDR1 is WSHSY and CDR2 is SAAADI in the germline V gene. The CDR3 has 13 residues. The chain's CDR3 is CASSVRDSEKLFF. CDR3 coding DNA: TGCGCCAGCAGTGTGCGGGATTCTGAAAAACTGTTTTTT.

This sequence joins TRBV5-6 and TRBJ1-4, with D possibly TRBD1 on 5 matching bases. Germline lookup yields CDR1 SGHDT and CDR2 YYEEEE. The V and J ends lost 4 bases and 5 bases respectively, with 21 bases between them. The CDR3 length is 17 residues. The CDR3 is CASSQQDPMPPNEKLFF. CDR3 in DNA: TGTGCCAGCAGCCAACAGGATCCTATGCCACCAAATGAAAAACTGTTTTTT.

This sequence joins TRBV6-5 and TRBJ2-7; D is perhaps TRBD1 (5 bases). The CDR3 runs to 14 residues. From germline, CDR1 is MNHEY and CDR2 SVGAGI. With 5 bases removed from V and 2 bases from J, the gap between germline ends came to 13 bases. The CDR3 DNA sequence: TGTGCCAGCAGTCCCGACAGCCGAACCTACGAGCAGTACTTC. As protein: CASSPDSRTYEQYF.

This chain links TRBV27 with TRBJ1-6, with D possibly being TRBD1 (5 bases). With 2 bases removed from V and 11 bases from J, the gap between germline ends came to 16 bases. The germline CDR1 and CDR2 sequences are MNHEY and SMNVEV (reference sequence). The CDR3 is made up of 15 amino acids. This chain's CDR3 is CASSLRGTRGPPLHF. Here the CDR3 DNA reads TGTGCCAGCAGTTTACGGGGGACCCGCGGTCCACCCCTCCACTTT.

The chain links TRBV24-1 to TRBJ2-1; D may be TRBD2 (5 bases). CDR1 is KGHDR, CDR2 SFDVKD, per germline. This CDR3 spans 15 amino acids. Deletions cut 4 bases from V and 0 bases from J, with 9 bases between. As DNA, the CDR3 is TGTGCCACCAGTGACGGCGGGTCCTCCTACAATGAGCAGTTCTTC. It specifies CATSDGGSSYNEQFF.